This is a list of T cell receptor beta chains from one sample in a study of T cell responses to AZD1222 COVID-19 vaccine. Generated by immunoSEQ multiplex PCR, the TCRdb table keeps only in-frame clones and is missing some. The sample lists about 170,000 clones, roughly 92% occurring once. Here the sequenced sample was peripheral blood, taken on day 0 of AZD1222 vaccination. All receptors come from an adult in good health. CDR3s include the opening cysteine and the closing phenylalanine or tryptophan. D genes are given only for firm matches. Not all rows give a size; the values are once, few, many and, for expanded clones, a class.

abundance: .
d_gene: .
v_gene: TRBV5-6
j_gene: TRBJ2-6
CDR3nt: TGTGCCAGCAGCCCCTTCAGGAGGCGCGATCCTGGGGCCAACGTCCTGACTTTC
CDR3aa: CASSPFRRRDPGANVLTF

abundance: .
d_gene: TRBD1
v_gene: TRBV30
j_gene: TRBJ2-7
CDR3nt: TGTGCCTGGGACATACAGGGGGCGTACGAGCAGTACTTC
CDR3aa: CAWDIQGAYEQYF

abundance: .
d_gene: TRBD1
v_gene: TRBV12-3/TRBV12-4
j_gene: TRBJ1-2
CDR3nt: TGTGCCAGCAGTCCCCGACAGGGCTATGGCTACACCTTC
CDR3aa: CASSPRQGYGYTF

abundance: .
d_gene: TRBD1
v_gene: TRBV30
j_gene: TRBJ1-6
CDR3nt: TGTGCCTGGGCAGGACAGGCGATAAATTCACCCCTCCACTTT
CDR3aa: CAWAGQAINSPLHF

abundance: .
d_gene: .
v_gene: TRBV2
j_gene: TRBJ1-5
CDR3nt: TGTGCCAGCAGTGATGGAATACAGGGTCATAGCAATCAGCCCCAGCATTTT
CDR3aa: CASSDGIQGHSNQPQHF

abundance: once
d_gene: .
v_gene: TRBV7-9
j_gene: TRBJ1-1
CDR3nt: TGTGCCAGCAGCAGGTCCGAGAGGGGGGAGGCTTTCTTT
CDR3aa: CASSRSERGEAFF

abundance: .
d_gene: .
v_gene: TRBV11-2
j_gene: TRBJ1-5
CDR3nt: TGTGCCAGCAGCTTAGTAGGGGATAGCAATCAGCCCCAGCATTTT
CDR3aa: CASSLVGDSNQPQHF

abundance: .
d_gene: .
v_gene: TRBV5-4
j_gene: TRBJ1-1
CDR3nt: TGTGCCAGCAGCGCTAACACTGAAGCTTTCTTT
CDR3aa: CASSANTEAFF

abundance: few
d_gene: TRBD2
v_gene: TRBV7-3
j_gene: TRBJ2-2
CDR3nt: TGTGCCAGCAGCCTCATAGCGGGGGCAAACACCGGGGAGCTGTTTTTT
CDR3aa: CASSLIAGANTGELFF

abundance: .
d_gene: TRBD1
v_gene: TRBV6-2/TRBV6-3
j_gene: TRBJ1-1
CDR3nt: TGTGCCAGCAGTCTTAGCAGTAAGGGACAGAAGAACACTGAAGCTTTCTTT
CDR3aa: CASSLSSKGQKNTEAFF

abundance: .
d_gene: .
v_gene: TRBV12-3/TRBV12-4
j_gene: TRBJ2-3
CDR3nt: TGTGCCAGCAGTTTTAGTCTGATAGATACGCAGTATTTT
CDR3aa: CASSFSLIDTQYF

abundance: .
d_gene: .
v_gene: TRBV5-6
j_gene: TRBJ2-6
CDR3nt: TGTGCCAGCATAGACCGGGACACCCCCTCCGGGGCCAACGTCCTGACTTTC
CDR3aa: CASIDRDTPSGANVLTF

abundance: .
d_gene: .
v_gene: TRBV30
j_gene: TRBJ1-6
CDR3nt: TGTGCCTGGACCCCAGGGGATTCACCCCTCCACTTT
CDR3aa: CAWTPGDSPLHF

abundance: .
d_gene: .
v_gene: TRBV27
j_gene: TRBJ2-7
CDR3nt: TGTGCCAGCAGCTACAGGTCAACCTACGAGCAGTACTTC
CDR3aa: CASSYRSTYEQYF

abundance: .
d_gene: .
v_gene: TRBV11-2
j_gene: TRBJ1-3
CDR3nt: TGTGCCAGCAGCTTAGGGGTCCTCTCTGGAAACACCATATATTTT
CDR3aa: CASSLGVLSGNTIYF

abundance: .
d_gene: .
v_gene: TRBV24-1
j_gene: TRBJ2-7
CDR3nt: TGTGCCACCAGTGATGGGGTGCGTCTCGAGCAGTACTTC
CDR3aa: CATSDGVRLEQYF

abundance: .
d_gene: .
v_gene: TRBV27
j_gene: TRBJ2-4
CDR3nt: TGTGCCAGCAGTTCCAACAGGGGCGGGGTAGACATTCAGTACTTC
CDR3aa: CASSSNRGGVDIQYF

abundance: few
d_gene: .
v_gene: TRBV10-1
j_gene: TRBJ2-7
CDR3nt: TGCGCCAGCAGTGAGTCCTTACGGCTCAAGTACCTCTACGAGCAGTACTTC
CDR3aa: CASSESLRLKYLYEQYF

abundance: few
d_gene: .
v_gene: TRBV12-3/TRBV12-4
j_gene: TRBJ2-7
CDR3nt: TGTGCCAGCAGCCGGGGTTACGAGCAGTACTTC
CDR3aa: CASSRGYEQYF

abundance: .
d_gene: .
v_gene: TRBV4-1
j_gene: TRBJ2-2
CDR3nt: TGCGCCAGCAGCTTCCGACAGGGAGGCGGGGAGCTGTTTTTT
CDR3aa: CASSFRQGGGELFF

abundance: .
d_gene: TRBD1
v_gene: TRBV19
j_gene: TRBJ1-2
CDR3nt: TGTGCCAGTTGGCAGGGGGCTGGGGGCTACACCTTC
CDR3aa: CASWQGAGGYTF

abundance: .
d_gene: .
v_gene: TRBV10-2
j_gene: TRBJ2-3
CDR3nt: TGCGCCAGCAGTGTCGACTTCTCTGAAGATACGCAGTATTTT
CDR3aa: CASSVDFSEDTQYF

abundance: .
d_gene: .
v_gene: TRBV18
j_gene: TRBJ2-1
CDR3nt: TGTGCCAGCTCACCATTTGACAGCTCCTACAATGAGCAGTTCTTC
CDR3aa: CASSPFDSSYNEQFF

abundance: .
d_gene: .
v_gene: TRBV7-3
j_gene: TRBJ1-1
CDR3nt: TGTGCCAGCAGCCCGGGGGCAGCCCTAGGTGGTGAGGTCTTT
CDR3aa: CASSPGAALGGEVF

abundance: .
d_gene: .
v_gene: TRBV19
j_gene: TRBJ1-5
CDR3nt: TGTGCCAGTAGTATAGTCGGTTATAGCAATCAGCCCCAGCATTTT
CDR3aa: CASSIVGYSNQPQHF